This is a list of T cell receptor beta chains from one sample in a study of pediatric ulcerative colitis. Here immunoSEQ multiplex PCR was the method, and the copy in TCRdb shows in-frame clones only, minus some. Altogether tens of thousands of clones are present, 87% being singletons, with the ten largest covering over 1.3%. The sample comprised blood. These receptors originate from a boy aged 5-17 years who was a control in a study of pediatric ulcerative colitis. CDR3s leave out the opening cysteine and the closing phenylalanine or tryptophan. The order of the fields is CDR3 protein, D gene, J gene, V gene, clone size. A D gene is named only where the DNA matches it firmly. A clone size is listed for some rows: how often the clone was seen (once, few, many), or a class if it is expanded.

CDR3 protein: ASSVEGVTGELF; D gene: -; J gene: TRBJ2-2; V gene: TRBV9; clone size: once
CDR3 protein: ASSEAGAGTYSPLH; D gene: -; J gene: TRBJ1-6; V gene: TRBV6-1; clone size: -
CDR3 protein: SASENYGYT; D gene: -; J gene: TRBJ1-2; V gene: TRBV29-1; clone size: -
CDR3 protein: ASSLDSYGYT; D gene: -; J gene: TRBJ1-2; V gene: TRBV9; clone size: once
CDR3 protein: ASSLKGRENEQF; D gene: -; J gene: TRBJ2-1; V gene: TRBV11-2; clone size: -
CDR3 protein: ASSEVGGSGANVLT; D gene: -; J gene: TRBJ2-6; V gene: TRBV6-1; clone size: -
CDR3 protein: ASSLGDRGNRNTIY; D gene: TRBD1; J gene: TRBJ1-3; V gene: TRBV5-1; clone size: -
CDR3 protein: ASSLGTGGDTQY; D gene: -; J gene: TRBJ2-3; V gene: TRBV5-1; clone size: -
CDR3 protein: ASSLGVAGGSTDTQY; D gene: TRBD2; J gene: TRBJ2-3; V gene: TRBV5-1; clone size: once
CDR3 protein: ASSQGALSNTGELF; D gene: -; J gene: TRBJ2-2; V gene: TRBV4-3; clone size: -
CDR3 protein: ASSLAGENTEAF; D gene: -; J gene: TRBJ1-1; V gene: TRBV5-6; clone size: -
CDR3 protein: AISEGPYGYT; D gene: -; J gene: TRBJ1-2; V gene: TRBV10-3; clone size: -
CDR3 protein: ASSSTRGANFFNEKLF; D gene: -; J gene: TRBJ1-4; V gene: TRBV11-2; clone size: -
CDR3 protein: ASRLPLNTEAF; D gene: -; J gene: TRBJ1-1; V gene: TRBV25-1; clone size: -
CDR3 protein: SVTRTGLNTDTQY; D gene: TRBD1; J gene: TRBJ2-3; V gene: TRBV29-1; clone size: -
CDR3 protein: ASSERWESEDTQY; D gene: -; J gene: TRBJ2-3; V gene: TRBV6-1; clone size: -
CDR3 protein: ASSKIKKDRANTGELF; D gene: TRBD1; J gene: TRBJ2-2; V gene: TRBV5-1; clone size: -
CDR3 protein: ATSKEREGVNEQF; D gene: TRBD2; J gene: TRBJ2-1; V gene: TRBV15; clone size: -
CDR3 protein: ASRRQGFGTEAF; D gene: TRBD1; J gene: TRBJ1-1; V gene: TRBV28; clone size: -
CDR3 protein: ASSEVKDTQY; D gene: -; J gene: TRBJ2-3; V gene: TRBV6-1; clone size: -
CDR3 protein: ASVRVTSTDTQY; D gene: -; J gene: TRBJ2-3; V gene: TRBV12-5; clone size: -
CDR3 protein: ASTSGMRNEQF; D gene: TRBD2; J gene: TRBJ2-1; V gene: TRBV6-1; clone size: -
CDR3 protein: AISETRSLKAEAF; D gene: -; J gene: TRBJ1-1; V gene: TRBV10-3; clone size: -
CDR3 protein: ASSFFTDRFSNQPQH; D gene: TRBD1; J gene: TRBJ1-5; V gene: TRBV28; clone size: -
CDR3 protein: ASSLAVSRGGYGYT; D gene: -; J gene: TRBJ1-2; V gene: TRBV7-2; clone size: -
CDR3 protein: ASSGHPYNEQF; D gene: -; J gene: TRBJ2-1; V gene: TRBV2; clone size: -
CDR3 protein: ASSLVRGYEQY; D gene: -; J gene: TRBJ2-7; V gene: TRBV7-7; clone size: -
CDR3 protein: ASSLSSGSSYNEQF; D gene: TRBD2; J gene: TRBJ2-1; V gene: TRBV5-1; clone size: -
CDR3 protein: ASSPGGTEAF; D gene: -; J gene: TRBJ1-1; V gene: TRBV7-9; clone size: few
CDR3 protein: ASSLPGNQPQH; D gene: -; J gene: TRBJ1-5; V gene: TRBV28; clone size: -
CDR3 protein: ASSDGNRGTDTQY; D gene: TRBD1; J gene: TRBJ2-3; V gene: TRBV9; clone size: -
CDR3 protein: AIREGAIGAGRFSEQY; D gene: -; J gene: TRBJ2-7; V gene: TRBV10-3; clone size: -
CDR3 protein: ASSQTGLAGEETQY; D gene: TRBD2; J gene: TRBJ2-5; V gene: TRBV18; clone size: -
CDR3 protein: ASSSMVAGELF; D gene: -; J gene: TRBJ2-2; V gene: TRBV11-3; clone size: -
CDR3 protein: ASSERMGANVLT; D gene: -; J gene: TRBJ2-6; V gene: TRBV6-1; clone size: -
CDR3 protein: ASSPGQRNEQY; D gene: -; J gene: TRBJ2-7; V gene: TRBV18; clone size: -
CDR3 protein: ASSLGVSYETDARETQY; D gene: -; J gene: TRBJ2-5; V gene: TRBV11-2; clone size: once
CDR3 protein: ASSLAPFGLAYNEQF; D gene: -; J gene: TRBJ2-1; V gene: TRBV5-1; clone size: -
CDR3 protein: ASSTTPRGQSYEQY; D gene: TRBD1; J gene: TRBJ2-7; V gene: TRBV27; clone size: -
CDR3 protein: ASSLDSLLAKNIQY; D gene: -; J gene: TRBJ2-4; V gene: TRBV5-1; clone size: -
CDR3 protein: AISLGQGGTEAF; D gene: TRBD1; J gene: TRBJ1-1; V gene: TRBV10-3; clone size: -